This TCR beta chain was found in a study of blood T cell repertoires in COVID-19. Study overall: Samples representing acute and convalescent COVID-19 were sourced from the United States, Italy and Spain.

Libraries were prepared by immunoSEQ multiplex PCR; TCRdb keeps only in-frame clonotypes and omits some of them. In the table there are approximately 190,000 clones, roughly 82% of which are singletons. All enrollees were roughly 18 to 95 years old and from fewer than 25 US areas. Trimming left V 0 bases short and J 5 bases short, with 13 bases between. The length of the CDR3 is 16 residues. The germline V gene encodes CDR1 LNHNV and CDR2 YYDKDF (reference sequence). This clonotype was sampled from a woman in her sixties with acute COVID-19. This chain connects TRBV15 to TRBJ2-2; the D gene is possibly TRBD2 (5 bases). Material: PBMCs or T cells enriched from blood (not recorded which). This chain's CDR3 is CATSREGGVGTGELFF. CDR3 sequence (DNA): TGTGCCACCAGCAGAGAAGGAGGAGTGGGGACCGGGGAGCTGTTTTTT.